A single sample gave rise to the 7 T cell receptor beta chains below, sequenced in a study of T cell repertoires in cytomegalovirus infection. Antigens of these TCRs are unknown. Using its own MiXCR run on the reads, TCRdb lists one record per CDR3 protein. The profile covers 300,000 to 400,000 distinct CDR3 sequences, with roughly 29% appearing a single time and 20% taken by the ten largest. The sequenced sample was cultured PBMCs, obtained from culture after CMV antigen stimulation. The receptor source for this set is a human donor in good health (CMV status not recorded). Some clones in this sample may be carry-over from other donors' samples.

In DNA, the CDR3 is TGTGCCAGCAGTTTGGGGGCTAGCGGGAGGCCATCGGAACAGTTCTTC. Translated, it gives CASSLGASGRPSEQFF. The rearrangement links TRBV28 to TRBJ2-1; 11 bases fit TRBD2. V trimming: 3 bases; J trimming: 13 bases; junction bases outside the gene matches: 14. Per the germline V gene, CDR1 is MDHEN and CDR2 is SYDVKM. The CDR3 loop spans 16 amino acids.

CDR3 sequence reads: CASSLGQGPEFF. In nucleotides, the CDR3 is TGTGCCAGCAGCCTTGGACAGGGTCCGGAGTTCTTC. The V gene is TRBV7-8, the J gene TRBJ2-1, with 8 bases identical to TRBD1. V shed 5 bases, J shed 14 bases, and the junction held 8 bases outside the gene matches. CDR1 is SGHVS and CDR2 is FQNEAQ in the germline V gene. The CDR3 has 12 amino acids.

This sequence joins TRBV6-2 or TRBV6-3 and TRBJ2-2, with 10 bases that match TRBD2. J gave up 6 bases and V 6 bases, and 10 bases lay outside the gene matches. This CDR3 region has 16 residues. Germline-derived CDR1 and CDR2 are MNHEY and SVGEGT. Here the CDR3 reads CASRPRSGREPGELFF. As DNA, the CDR3 is TGTGCCAGCAGGCCAAGAAGCGGGAGGGAGCCCGGGGAGCTGTTTTTT.

This clonotype has more than one count but fewer than ten. This chain connects TRBV20-1 to TRBJ2-3, with no clear D. The V gene lost 2 bases and the J gene lost 2 bases, with 11 bases spanning the gap. In germline, CDR1 is DFQATT, CDR2 SNEGSKA (reference sequence). The CDR3 is made up of 14 amino acids. CDR3 nucleotides: TGCAGTGCTAGACGGAGCGAGTACACAGATACGCAGTATTTT. Residues: CSARRSEYTDTQYF.

The J gene is TRBJ2-7, the V gene TRBV28; TRBD2 aligns across 10 bases. The CDR3 consists of 17 residues. With V trimmed by 3 bases and J by 0 bases, 8 bases remained unmatched. CDR1 and CDR2 from the germline V gene are MDHEN and SYDVKM. The CDR3 loop reads CASSFPSGSGISYEQYF. CDR3 sequence (DNA): TGTGCCAGCAGTTTTCCTAGCGGGAGTGGAATCTCCTACGAGCAGTACTTC.

Regarding this clonotype: One junction end disagrees with the germline gene, perhaps due to a read error. CDR3 sequence (DNA): TGTACCAGCGAGAGGACGGTGAACACTGAAGCTTTCTTT. Protein sequence: CTSERTVNTEAFF. The chain links TRBV7-1 to TRBJ1-1; D remains ambiguous. TRBV7-1 is an open reading frame whose function is uncertain. The CDR3 consists of 13 residues.

The table lists this clonotype with many counts. V is TRBV4-2 and J is TRBJ2-4, with D uncertain. The ends were cut back, 0 bases at V and 0 bases at J, with 6 bases in the middle. From germline, CDR1 is LGHNA and CDR2 YNFKEQ. This CDR3 has 15 residues. The CDR3, as DNA: TGTGCCAGCAGCCAAGAGGCAGGAGCCAAAAACATTCAGTACTTC. Encoded protein: CASSQEAGAKNIQYF.